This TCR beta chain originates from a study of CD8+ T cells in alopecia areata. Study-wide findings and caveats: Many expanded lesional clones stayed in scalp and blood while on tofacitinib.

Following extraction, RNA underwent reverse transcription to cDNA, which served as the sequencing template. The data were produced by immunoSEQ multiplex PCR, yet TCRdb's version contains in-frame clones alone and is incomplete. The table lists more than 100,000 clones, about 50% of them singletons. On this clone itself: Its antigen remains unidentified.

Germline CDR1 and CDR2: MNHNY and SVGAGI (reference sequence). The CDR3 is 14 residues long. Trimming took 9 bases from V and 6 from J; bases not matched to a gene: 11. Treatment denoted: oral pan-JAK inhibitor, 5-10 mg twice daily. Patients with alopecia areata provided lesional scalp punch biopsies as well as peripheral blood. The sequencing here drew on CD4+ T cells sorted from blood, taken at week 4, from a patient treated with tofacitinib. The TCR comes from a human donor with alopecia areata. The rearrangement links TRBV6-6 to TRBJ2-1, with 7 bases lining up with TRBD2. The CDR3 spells CASKLSGTGNEQFF. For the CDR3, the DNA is TGTGCCAGTAAACTAAGCGGGACTGGCAATGAGCAGTTCTTC.